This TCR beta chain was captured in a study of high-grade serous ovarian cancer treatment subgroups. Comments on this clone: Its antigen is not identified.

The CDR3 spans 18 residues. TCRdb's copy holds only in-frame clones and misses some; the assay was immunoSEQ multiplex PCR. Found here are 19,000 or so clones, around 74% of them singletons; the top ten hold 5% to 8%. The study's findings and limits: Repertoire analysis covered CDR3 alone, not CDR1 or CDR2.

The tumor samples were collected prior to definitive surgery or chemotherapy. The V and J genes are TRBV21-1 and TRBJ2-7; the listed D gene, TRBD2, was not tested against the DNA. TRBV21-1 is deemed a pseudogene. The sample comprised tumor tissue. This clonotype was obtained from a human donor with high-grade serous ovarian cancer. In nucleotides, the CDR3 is TGTGCCAGCAGCAAAAGGTTGGGGGAGGCCACGCGCTCCTACGAGCAGTACTTC. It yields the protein CASSKRLGEATRSYEQYF.